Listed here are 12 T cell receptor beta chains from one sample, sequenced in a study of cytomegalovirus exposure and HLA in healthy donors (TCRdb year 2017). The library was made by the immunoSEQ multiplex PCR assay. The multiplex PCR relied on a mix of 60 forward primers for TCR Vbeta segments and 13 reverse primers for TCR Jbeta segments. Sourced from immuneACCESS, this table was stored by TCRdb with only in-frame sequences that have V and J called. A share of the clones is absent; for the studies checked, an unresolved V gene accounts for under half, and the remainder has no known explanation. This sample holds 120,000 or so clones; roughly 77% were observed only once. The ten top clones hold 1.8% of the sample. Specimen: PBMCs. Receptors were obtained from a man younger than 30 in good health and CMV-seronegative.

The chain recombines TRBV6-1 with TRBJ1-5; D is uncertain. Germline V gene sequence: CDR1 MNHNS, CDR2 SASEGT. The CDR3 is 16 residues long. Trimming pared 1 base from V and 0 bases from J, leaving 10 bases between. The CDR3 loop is CASSEVGRHSNQPQHF. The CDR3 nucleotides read TGTGCCAGCAGTGAAGTAGGAAGACATAGCAATCAGCCCCAGCATTTT.

The CDR3 is CASSLLWDRNYGYTF. The CDR3 nucleotides read TGTGCCAGCAGCTTACTTTGGGACAGAAACTATGGCTACACCTTC. This chain joins TRBV5-4 and TRBJ1-2, with 7 nucleotides matching TRBD1. The CDR3 totals 15 residues. Germline CDR1 SGHNT, CDR2 YYREEE (reference sequence). V lost 2 bases, J lost 2 bases, and 6 bases stayed unmatched. The variable domain in full, completed from reference TRBV5-4 and TRBJ1-2, reads ETGVTQSPTHLIKTRGQQVTLRCSSQSGHNTVSWYQQALGQGPQFIFQYYREEENGRGNFPPRFSGLQFPNYSSELNVNALELDDSALYLCASSLLWDRNYGYTFGSGTRLTVV.

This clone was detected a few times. CDR3 sequence reads: CASSPRQLNTEAFF. The CDR3, as DNA: TGTGCCAGCAGCCCCCGACAGCTTAACACTGAAGCTTTCTTT. This chain joins TRBV5-4 and TRBJ1-1; D perhaps matches TRBD1 (5 bases). In germline, CDR1 is SGHNT, CDR2 YYREEE (reference sequence). CDR3 length equals 14 residues. V lost 4 bases, J lost 2 bases, and 12 bases lay in between.

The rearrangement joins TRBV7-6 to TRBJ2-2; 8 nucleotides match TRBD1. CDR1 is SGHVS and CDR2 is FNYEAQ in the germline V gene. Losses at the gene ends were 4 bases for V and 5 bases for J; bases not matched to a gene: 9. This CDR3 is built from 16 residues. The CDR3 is CASSSPTGGRTGELFF. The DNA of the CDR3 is TGTGCCAGCAGCTCCCCAACAGGGGGGAGGACCGGGGAGCTGTTTTTT.

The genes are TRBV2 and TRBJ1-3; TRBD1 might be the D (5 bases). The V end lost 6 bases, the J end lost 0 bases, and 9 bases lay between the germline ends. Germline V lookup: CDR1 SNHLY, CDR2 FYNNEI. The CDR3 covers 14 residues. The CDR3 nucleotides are TGTGCCAGCAGCCACAGGAGCTCTGGAAACACCATATATTTT. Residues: CASSHRSSGNTIYF.

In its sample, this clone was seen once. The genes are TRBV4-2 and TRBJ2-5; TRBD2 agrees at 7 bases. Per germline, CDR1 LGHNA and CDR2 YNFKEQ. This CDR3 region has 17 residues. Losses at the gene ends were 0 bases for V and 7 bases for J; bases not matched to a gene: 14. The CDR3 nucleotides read TGTGCCAGCAGCCAAGAGGAGCAAGCGGGGACCCCATGGACCCAGTACTTC. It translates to CASSQEEQAGTPWTQYF.

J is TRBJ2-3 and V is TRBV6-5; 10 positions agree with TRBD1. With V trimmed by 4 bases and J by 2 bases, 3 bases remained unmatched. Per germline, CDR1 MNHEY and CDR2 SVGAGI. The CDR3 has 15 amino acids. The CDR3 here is CASSSGQGYTDTQYF. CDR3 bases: TGTGCCAGCAGTTCGGGACAGGGGTACACAGATACGCAGTATTTT.

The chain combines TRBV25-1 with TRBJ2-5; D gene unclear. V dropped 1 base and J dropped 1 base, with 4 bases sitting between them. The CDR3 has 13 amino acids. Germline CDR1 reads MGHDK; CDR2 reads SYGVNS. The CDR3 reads CASSELSQETQYF. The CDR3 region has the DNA TGTGCCAGCAGTGAATTGAGCCAAGAGACCCAGTACTTC.

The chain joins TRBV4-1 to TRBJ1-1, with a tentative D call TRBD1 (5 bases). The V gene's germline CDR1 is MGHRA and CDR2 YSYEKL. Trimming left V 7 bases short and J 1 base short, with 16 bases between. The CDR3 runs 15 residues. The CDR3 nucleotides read TGCGCCAGCACCCTAGACCAGCAGGGGAACACTGAAGCTTTCTTT. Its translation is CASTLDQQGNTEAFF.

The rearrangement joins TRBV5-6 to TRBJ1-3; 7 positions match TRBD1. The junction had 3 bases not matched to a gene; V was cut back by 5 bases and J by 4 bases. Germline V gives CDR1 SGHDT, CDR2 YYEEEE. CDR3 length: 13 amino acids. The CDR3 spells CASRQGSGNTIYF. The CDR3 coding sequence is TGTGCCAGCAGACAGGGGTCCGGAAACACCATATATTTT.

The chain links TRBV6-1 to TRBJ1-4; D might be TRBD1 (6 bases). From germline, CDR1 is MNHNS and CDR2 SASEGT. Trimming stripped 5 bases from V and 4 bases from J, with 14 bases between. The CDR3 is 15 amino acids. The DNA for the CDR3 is TGTGCCAGCAGTACGACTGCAGGGGTTAATGAAAAACTGTTTTTT. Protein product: CASSTTAGVNEKLFF.

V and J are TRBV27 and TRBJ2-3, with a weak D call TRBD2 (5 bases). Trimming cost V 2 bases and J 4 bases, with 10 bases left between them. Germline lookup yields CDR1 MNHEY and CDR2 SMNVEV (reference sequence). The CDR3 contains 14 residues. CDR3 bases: TGTGCCAGCAGTTTACAGCTAGCCGCAGATACGCAGTATTTT. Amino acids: CASSLQLAADTQYF.